The 21 T cell receptor beta chains below come from one sample, sequenced in a study of blood T cells in healthy people across ages. For the second PCR, which ran for about 7 to 11 cycles, a sample-barcoded 5' primer and a J-beta primer mix were used. TCRdb independently ran MiXCR on the 5' RACE reads; one entry per CDR3 protein. This sample has about a million distinct CDR3 sequences, with 30% to 40% found just once. Sequences were obtained from blood. These receptors were collected from a man younger than 30 in good health.

This clonotype was observed a handful of times. The rearrangement uses TRBV4-1 and TRBJ2-3; 11 bases are a match to TRBD2. The V segment lost 4 bases and the J segment 2 bases; nucleotides outside the gene matches: 17. The CDR3 loop spans 20 amino acids. Germline CDR1 MGHRA, CDR2 YSYEKL. Written as DNA, the CDR3 is TGCGCCAGCAGCCCGAGAAACCCGACTAGCGGGGCTGGAGACACAGATACGCAGTATTTT. Encoded protein: CASSPRNPTSGAGDTDTQYF.

The chain couples TRBV9 to TRBJ2-3; D might be TRBD1 (9 bases). CDR1 and CDR2 from the germline V gene are SGDLS and YYNGEE. V was trimmed by 7 bases and J by 9 bases, leaving 24 bases between them. The CDR3 loop spans 15 amino acids. The CDR3 is CASSGGTGLGRTQYF. The CDR3 nucleotides read TGTGCCAGCTCGGGAGGGACAGGGTTAGGGAGGACGCAGTATTTT.

The rearrangement uses TRBV20-1 and TRBJ2-3, with TRBD1 matching over 10 bases. From germline, CDR1 is DFQATT and CDR2 SNEGSKA (reference sequence). The CDR3 has 16 residues. The ends lost 6 bases at V and 1 base at J; junction bases unmatched: 10. The CDR3 DNA is TGCAGTGCGAGTACTACCGGGACAGGGGGCACAGATACGCAGTATTTT. It translates to CSASTTGTGGTDTQYF.

This chain links TRBV6-1 with TRBJ2-5; possibly TRBD1 for D (6 bases). The germline V and J ends were trimmed by 6 bases and 2 bases, with 10 bases remaining between them. The CDR3 loop spans 13 amino acids. CDR1 and CDR2 from the germline V gene are MNHNS and SASEGT. CDR3 amino acids: CASRWDNQETQYF. CDR3 nucleotide sequence: TGTGCCAGCAGATGGGACAATCAAGAGACCCAGTACTTC.

V and J are TRBV18 and TRBJ1-5; 9 nucleotides agree with TRBD1. J was trimmed by 5 bases and V by 2 bases; bases with no gene match: 4. The length of the CDR3 is 15 residues. Per germline, CDR1 KGHSH and CDR2 LQKENI. CDR3 bases: TGTGCCAGCTCACCAAACAGGGGGCTCGATCAGCCCCAGCATTTT. It codes for CASSPNRGLDQPQHF.

The CDR3 here is CSAEQRDKSYEQYF. CDR3 DNA: TGCAGTGCGGAACAGCGGGACAAATCCTACGAGCAGTACTTC. V is TRBV20-1 and J is TRBJ2-7, with D perhaps matching TRBD2 (7 bases). Trimming stripped 6 bases from V and 1 base from J, with 16 bases between. In germline, CDR1 is DFQATT, CDR2 SNEGSKA (reference sequence). There are 14 residues in the CDR3.

This clonotype turned up a few times. V is TRBV20-1 and J is TRBJ1-2, with no clear D. Germline CDR1 DFQATT, CDR2 SNEGSKA (reference sequence). The V and J ends lost 0 bases and 3 bases respectively, with 8 bases between them. The CDR3 is 13 amino acids. The CDR3 sequence: CSARDVEDYGYTF. DNA for the CDR3: TGCAGTGCTAGAGATGTGGAAGACTATGGCTACACCTTC.

The chain joins TRBV12-3 or TRBV12-4 to TRBJ1-6; 9 bases fit TRBD1. V was clipped by 11 bases and J by 9 bases; unmatched bases: 8. The CDR3 is 13 residues long. Written as DNA, the CDR3 is TGTGCCGGCGGGACAGGGATCGTTTCACCCCTCCACTTT. It codes for CAGGTGIVSPLHF.

The genes are TRBV7-3 and TRBJ1-6; TRBD1 matches 7 bases. The CDR3 covers 15 residues. Losses at the gene ends were 6 bases for V and 2 bases for J; bases not matched to a gene: 4. CDR1 SGHTA and CDR2 FQGTGA come from the germline V gene. The CDR3 protein is CASRETGAYNSPLHF. DNA of the CDR3: TGTGCCAGCAGAGAAACAGGGGCCTATAATTCACCCCTCCACTTT.

The chain is built from TRBV6-1 and TRBJ1-1; 10 bases fit TRBD1. CDR1 and CDR2 from the germline V gene are MNHNS and SASEGT. The CDR3 runs to 16 residues. V dropped 6 bases and J dropped 0; count of bases not matched to a gene: 7. CDR3 coding DNA: TGTGCCAGCAGGGGACAGGGGACGGCCATGAACACTGAAGCTTTCTTT. It translates to CASRGQGTAMNTEAFF.

The chain recombines TRBV4-3 with TRBJ1-1; tentative D call: TRBD1 (5 bases). Germline V gene lookup returns CDR1 LGHNA and CDR2 YSLEER. CDR3 length equals 13 residues. The V gene lost 3 bases and the J gene lost 8 bases, with 13 bases spanning the gap. This CDR3 is CASSQREGQEAFF. CDR3 sequence (DNA): TGCGCCAGCAGCCAGAGAGAGGGGCAAGAAGCTTTCTTT.

The CDR3 nucleotides are TGTGCCAGCAGCTTAGTAGGCGGGGGTAATTACAATGAGCAGTTCTTC. As protein: CASSLVGGGNYNEQFF. The chain carries TRBV11-2 and TRBJ2-1, with 7 bases identical to TRBD2. This CDR3 comprises 16 residues. The germline gives CDR1 SGHAT, CDR2 FQNNGV. Trimming took 1 base from V and 4 from J; bases not matched to a gene: 7.

The V call is TRBV7-9, the J call TRBJ1-3; D remains ambiguous. The germline V gene encodes CDR1 SEHNR and CDR2 FQNEAQ (reference sequence). Trimming removed 5 bases at V and 4 bases at J, with 15 bases between. The CDR3 loop spans 15 amino acids. The CDR3 DNA is TGTGCCAGCAGCCCTAGTACCGCGACGGGAAACACCATATATTTT. Translation: CASSPSTATGNTIYF.

This clonotype was seen once. The V gene is TRBV29-1, the J gene TRBJ2-7; D remains unclear. V lost 4 bases and J 1 base, leaving 14 bases between the germline ends. The CDR3 is 14 residues long. Per the germline V gene, CDR1 is SQVTM and CDR2 is ANQGSEA. Here the CDR3 reads CSVVLADRSYEQYF. As DNA, the CDR3 is TGCAGCGTTGTATTGGCCGACCGGTCCTACGAGCAGTACTTC.

This clonotype occurred a few times. The chain is built from TRBV5-1 and TRBJ1-6; D unresolved. The CDR3 consists of 13 residues. Germline V gene data show CDR1 as SGHRS and CDR2 as YFSETQ. V dropped 4 bases and J dropped 3 bases, with 5 bases sitting between them. Here the CDR3 reads CASSEIYNSPLHF. CDR3 DNA sequence: TGCGCCAGCAGCGAGATCTATAATTCACCCCTCCACTTT.

This clonotype was detected a few times. This chain connects TRBV3-1 to TRBJ1-6, with D possibly matching TRBD1 (5 bases). The CDR3 contains 13 residues. Trimming took 2 bases from V and 14 from J, leaving 13 bases between them. Germline CDR1 LGHDT, CDR2 YNNKEL (reference sequence). The CDR3 loop reads CASSQPPAGALHF. CDR3 sequence (DNA): TGTGCCAGCAGCCAACCCCCCGCGGGGGCCCTCCACTTT.

The chain joins TRBV12-3 or TRBV12-4 to TRBJ1-5, with D hard to call. Trimming stripped 8 bases from V and 1 base from J, with 21 bases between. The CDR3 has 17 amino acids. The CDR3 nucleotides are TGTGCCAGCTCCCCTTTTGGGTCTGGTGTAAGCAATCAGCCCCAGCATTTT. Translating it yields CASSPFGSGVSNQPQHF.

This clonotype was counted between two and nine times. The genes are TRBV20-1 and TRBJ2-7; 8 bases are a match to TRBD1. This CDR3 has 13 residues. The germline gives CDR1 DFQATT, CDR2 SNEGSKA (reference sequence). Germline trimming cut 5 bases from V and 4 bases from J; bases unmatched to any gene: 7. The DNA for the CDR3 is TGCAGTGCTGGAGCCAGGGACAGGTACGAGCAGTACTTC. Its protein product is CSAGARDRYEQYF.

The genes are TRBV27 and TRBJ1-4, with D possibly TRBD1 on 5 matching bases. CDR3 length equals 15 residues. The ends were cut back, 1 base at V and 5 bases at J, with 11 bases in the middle. Germline values: CDR1 MNHEY, CDR2 SMNVEV (reference sequence). The CDR3 reads CASSLWDGGNEKLFF. The DNA of the CDR3 is TGTGCCAGCAGTTTATGGGACGGAGGGAATGAAAAACTGTTTTTT.

Turning to this clonotype: The junction differs from germline at one of its ends, possibly a read error. The chain recombines TRBV3-1 with TRBJ2-5; D may be TRBD1 (6 bases). The DNA matches TRBJ2-7 better at its end, which makes the J call doubtful. The CDR3 has 16 residues. Germline CDR1 is LGHDT and CDR2 is YNNKEL (reference sequence). The CDR3 nucleotides read TGTGCCAACAGCCAACCCGGACAGTTAAGCTCCTACGAGCAGTACTTC. Encoded protein: CANSQPGQLSSYEQYF.

Worth noting for this clonotype: Being one base from a much bigger clone, this may be a read error. The chain combines TRBV14 with TRBJ2-1, with a weak D call TRBD1 (7 bases). Germline V gives CDR1 SGHDN, CDR2 FVKESK. This CDR3 has 13 residues. Trimming removed 8 bases from V and 4 bases from J, with 12 bases in between. The CDR3 coding sequence is TGTGCCAGCGCGGGGACAGTATACAATGAGCAGTTCTTC. Amino acid sequence: CASAGTVYNEQFF.